This record concerns one T cell receptor (beta chain) sequence. Its target is not known. This entry belongs to a study of T-cell memory formation after mild COVID-19. Study information: The TCR clusters were mostly specific to one donor. Points from the study as a whole: Researchers could not confirm that second-wave clones peaking on day 37 targeted SARS-CoV-2. Some clones that responded turned up in pre-infection memory, which suggests that cross-reactive memory joined in. The study found contracting CD4+ clones mainly in CM and EM and contracting CD8+ clones in EMRA.

TCRdb called the 5' RACE reads again in MiXCR, with one record for every CDR3 protein. The profile shows about 420,000 distinct CDR3 sequences, around 22% of them singletons. V was pared by 6 bases and J by 5 bases, with 15 bases of the junction left unmatched. This CDR3 spans 16 amino acids. Per germline, CDR1 MNHNS and CDR2 SASEGT. The receptor's source is an adult woman who had mild COVID-19 (a few samples of this study predate the infection). Cell type and time point are not known. The sample taken for sequencing was PBMCs or a T cell subset sorted from them (not recorded which). The rearrangement joins TRBV6-1 to TRBJ2-7, with 8 bases lining up with TRBD2. CDR3 region: CASRSPTSGPPHEQYF. The CDR3 DNA follows: TGTGCCAGCAGGAGCCCTACTAGCGGTCCTCCCCACGAGCAGTACTTC.